Listed here are 16 T cell receptor beta chains from one sample, sequenced in a study of blood T cell repertoires in COVID-19. Profiling relied on immunoSEQ multiplex PCR, and the TCRdb table lists in-frame clones only, not all of them. The table lists about 280,000 clones, roughly 87% of them singletons, with under 7% in the top ten. The sequencing sample was made of PBMCs or T cells enriched from blood (not recorded which). All receptors derive from a woman aged 40 to 50 who had recovered from COVID-19.

The rearrangement uses TRBV20-1 and TRBJ2-3, with 10 bases that match TRBD2. Germline CDR1 and CDR2: DFQATT and SNEGSKA (reference sequence). V was pared by 3 bases and J by 8 bases, with 8 bases of the junction left unmatched. This CDR3 has 14 amino acids. CDR3 protein: CSASTTSGAPTQYF. As DNA, the CDR3 is TGCAGTGCTAGTACTACTAGCGGGGCCCCTACGCAGTATTTT.

The chain uses TRBV6-5 and TRBJ2-1; 7 bases agree with TRBD1. In germline, CDR1 is MNHEY, CDR2 SVGAGI. V lost 6 bases and J lost 3; bases outside the gene matches: 5. CDR3 length equals 14 residues. CDR3 in amino acids: CASRNRDSYNEQFF. CDR3 nucleotide sequence: TGTGCCAGCAGAAATCGGGACAGCTACAATGAGCAGTTCTTC.

This clone was picked up a small number of times. This chain connects TRBV3-1 (or the pseudogene TRBV3-2) to TRBJ2-5, with D possibly being TRBD2 (5 bases). V was clipped by 1 base and J by 5 bases, with 8 bases between them. CDR1 and CDR2 (germline): LGHDT, YNNKEL (reference sequence). The length of the CDR3 is 13 residues. CDR3 amino acids: CASSQGRGETQYF. Here the CDR3 DNA reads TGTGCCAGCAGCCAAGGGCGAGGGGAGACCCAGTACTTC.

The chain combines TRBV9 with TRBJ2-1; 10 bases line up with TRBD2. The CDR3 has 14 residues. The germline V gene has CDR1 SGDLS and CDR2 YYNGEE. V trimming: 7 bases; J trimming: 3 bases; junction bases outside the gene matches: 4. The DNA for the CDR3 is TGTGCCAGCGGCGGGACTAGCGACTACAATGAGCAGTTCTTC. Protein product: CASGGTSDYNEQFF.

The chain employs TRBV6-2 or TRBV6-3 and TRBJ2-7; 7 nucleotides line up with TRBD2. J gave up 1 base and V 2 bases, and 2 bases lay outside the gene matches. This CDR3 has 14 amino acids. The germline V gene encodes CDR1 MNHEY and CDR2 SVGEGT. The CDR3 DNA follows: TGTGCCAGCAGTTACATGGGAGGGTCCTACGAGCAGTACTTC. This encodes CASSYMGGSYEQYF.

This clone occurred once. The chain recombines TRBV10-3 with TRBJ1-6; D ambiguous. V lost 9 bases, J lost 9 bases, and 9 bases lay in between. The V gene's germline CDR1 is ENHRY and CDR2 SYGVKD. The length of the CDR3 is 11 residues. The CDR3, as DNA: TGTGCCATGAGGAAAGGTTCACCCCTCCACTTT. It specifies CAMRKGSPLHF.

This clone was observed many times. The V call is TRBV4-3, the J call TRBJ2-3; D unclear. In germline, CDR1 is LGHNA, CDR2 YSLEER. The V and J ends lost 3 bases and 6 bases respectively, with 13 bases between them. The CDR3 totals 14 residues. The CDR3 DNA is TGCGCCAGCAGCCAGGCAGATGATCGCGATACGCAGTATTTT. Protein: CASSQADDRDTQYF.

The V gene is TRBV19, the J gene TRBJ1-4; no reliable D call. V was shortened by 3 bases and J by 5 bases, with 10 bases between the two germline ends. In germline, CDR1 is LNHDA, CDR2 SQIVND (reference sequence). The CDR3 is 14 amino acids. This chain's CDR3 is CASSIPGYNEKLFF. Written as DNA, the CDR3 is TGTGCCAGTAGTATTCCGGGATACAATGAAAAACTGTTTTTT.

V is TRBV6-6 and J is TRBJ1-2; 8 nucleotides agree with TRBD1. Germline V CDR1 and CDR2: MNHNY, SVGAGI (reference sequence). This CDR3 is built from 15 residues. Trimming at V came to 8 bases and at J to 0 bases, leaving 8 bases not matched to a gene. CDR3 bases: TGTGCCAGCGTGCAGACAGGGGAAGCTAACTATGGCTACACCTTC. Protein product: CASVQTGEANYGYTF.

This clone showed up just once. The V call is TRBV10-3, the J call TRBJ2-3; 12 nucleotides line up with TRBD2. Losses at the gene ends were 2 bases for V and 0 bases for J; bases not matched to a gene: 9. This CDR3 region has 19 residues. The germline CDR1 and CDR2 sequences are ENHRY and SYGVKD. The CDR3 spells CAISEPTGTSGQSTDTQYF. CDR3 DNA: TGTGCCATCAGTGAGCCGACCGGGACTAGCGGGCAGAGCACAGATACGCAGTATTTT.

This clone was observed once. V gene TRBV4-1 combines with J gene TRBJ2-2, with D possibly matching TRBD1 (6 bases). Trimming removed 3 bases from V and 2 bases from J, with 10 bases in between. The CDR3 has 15 residues. CDR1 and CDR2 from the germline V gene are MGHRA and YSYEKL. CDR3 sequence: CASSHAGTNTGELFF. DNA for the CDR3: TGCGCCAGCAGCCACGCCGGGACAAACACCGGGGAGCTGTTTTTT.

V usage is TRBV28 and J usage is TRBJ2-7; 9 nucleotides align to TRBD1. Germline trimming cut 8 bases from V and 4 bases from J; bases unmatched to any gene: 6. The germline V gene encodes CDR1 MDHEN and CDR2 SYDVKM. The CDR3 loop spans 13 amino acids. As DNA, the CDR3 is TGTGCCAGCCTGGGACAGGGAGGGTACGAGCAGTACTTC. It codes for CASLGQGGYEQYF.

This sequence joins TRBV19 and TRBJ2-7, with TRBD2 identical over 14 bases. CDR1 is LNHDA, CDR2 SQIVND, per germline (reference sequence). CDR3 length: 17 amino acids. Trimming cost V 0 bases and J 2 bases; bases outside gene matches: 3. This CDR3 is CASSIDGTSGSPYEQYF. The DNA of the CDR3 is TGTGCCAGTAGTATAGATGGGACTAGCGGGAGCCCCTACGAGCAGTACTTC.

The V call is TRBV7-2, the J call TRBJ2-7; tentative D call: TRBD1 (5 bases). Trimming took 5 bases from V and 7 from J, leaving 12 bases between them. This CDR3 spans 12 amino acids. From germline, CDR1 is SGHTA and CDR2 FQGNSA. The CDR3 region has the DNA TGTGCCAGCAGCCTCACAGGTTTGGAGCAGTACTTC. Translated: CASSLTGLEQYF.

The chain couples TRBV2 to TRBJ2-2; weak D call: TRBD2 (5 bases). CDR3 length: 14 residues. The V end was cut by 7 bases, the J end by 1 base, with 10 bases between. CDR1 and CDR2 (germline): SNHLY, FYNNEI. The CDR3 sequence: CASKADRNTGELFF. The CDR3 DNA sequence: TGTGCCAGCAAAGCGGACCGGAACACCGGGGAGCTGTTTTTT.

The chain has TRBV2 and TRBJ1-5; possible D gene TRBD1, 5 bases. The CDR3 is 16 residues long. CDR1 and CDR2 from the germline V gene are SNHLY and FYNNEI. V was trimmed by 4 bases and J by 0 bases, leaving 13 bases between them. CDR3 sequence: CASSAQGPYSNQPQHF. In DNA form, the CDR3 reads TGTGCCAGCAGTGCCCAGGGCCCTTATAGCAATCAGCCCCAGCATTTT.